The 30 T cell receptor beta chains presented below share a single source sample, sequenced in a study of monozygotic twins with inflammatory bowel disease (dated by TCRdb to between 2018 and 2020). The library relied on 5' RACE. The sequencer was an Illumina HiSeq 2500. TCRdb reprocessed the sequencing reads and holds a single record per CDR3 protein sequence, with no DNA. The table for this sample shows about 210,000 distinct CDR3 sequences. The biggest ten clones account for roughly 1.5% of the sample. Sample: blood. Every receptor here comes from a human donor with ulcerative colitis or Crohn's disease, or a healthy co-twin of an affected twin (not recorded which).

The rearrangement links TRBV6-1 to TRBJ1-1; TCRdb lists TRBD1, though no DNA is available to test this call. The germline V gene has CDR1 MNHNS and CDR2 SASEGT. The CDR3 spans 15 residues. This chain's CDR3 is CASSEWGQGRTEAFF.

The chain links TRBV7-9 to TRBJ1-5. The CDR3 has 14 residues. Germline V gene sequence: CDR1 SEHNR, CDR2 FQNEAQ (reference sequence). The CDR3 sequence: CASSLRDGNQPQHF. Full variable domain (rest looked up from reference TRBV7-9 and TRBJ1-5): DTGVSQNPRHKITKRGQNVTFRCDPISEHNRLYWYRQTLGQGPEFLTYFQNEAQLEKSRLLSDRFSAERPKGSFSTLEIQRTEQGDSAMYLCASSLRDGNQPQHFGDGTRLSIL.

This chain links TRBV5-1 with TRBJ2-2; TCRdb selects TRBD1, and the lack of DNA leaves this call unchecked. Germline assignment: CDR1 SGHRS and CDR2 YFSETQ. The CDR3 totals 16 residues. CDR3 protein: CASSLRLWDDTGELFF.

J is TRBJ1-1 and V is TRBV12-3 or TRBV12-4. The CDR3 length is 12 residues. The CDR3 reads CASRGRTEAGFF.

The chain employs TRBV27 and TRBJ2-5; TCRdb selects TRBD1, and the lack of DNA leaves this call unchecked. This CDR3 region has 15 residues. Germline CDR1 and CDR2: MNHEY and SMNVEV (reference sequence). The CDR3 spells CASSLGGLGGETQYF.

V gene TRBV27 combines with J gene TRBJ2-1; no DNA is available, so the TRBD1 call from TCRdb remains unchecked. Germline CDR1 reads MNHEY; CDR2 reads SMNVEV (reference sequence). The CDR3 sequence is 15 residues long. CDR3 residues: CASGPLRGGDNEQFF.

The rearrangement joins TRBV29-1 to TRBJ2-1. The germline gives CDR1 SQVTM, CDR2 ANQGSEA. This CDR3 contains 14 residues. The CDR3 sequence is CSVEGLGWDNEQFF.

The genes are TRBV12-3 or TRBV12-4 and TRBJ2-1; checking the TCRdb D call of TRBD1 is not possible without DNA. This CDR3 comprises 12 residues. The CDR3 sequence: CASSLSGTAQFF.

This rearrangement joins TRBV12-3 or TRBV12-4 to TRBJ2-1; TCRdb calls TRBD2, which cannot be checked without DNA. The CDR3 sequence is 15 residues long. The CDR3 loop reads CASTPTSGSYNEQFF.

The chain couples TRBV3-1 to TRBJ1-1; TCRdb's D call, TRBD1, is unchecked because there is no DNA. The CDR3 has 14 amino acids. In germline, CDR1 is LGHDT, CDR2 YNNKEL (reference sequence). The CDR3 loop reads CASSQPGQATEAFF. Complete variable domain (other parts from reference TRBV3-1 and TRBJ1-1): DTAVSQTPKYLVTQMGNDKSIKCEQNLGHDTMYWYKQDSKKFLKIMFSYNNKELIINETVPNRFSPKSPDKAHLNLHINSLELGDSAVYFCASSQPGQATEAFFGQGTRLTVV.

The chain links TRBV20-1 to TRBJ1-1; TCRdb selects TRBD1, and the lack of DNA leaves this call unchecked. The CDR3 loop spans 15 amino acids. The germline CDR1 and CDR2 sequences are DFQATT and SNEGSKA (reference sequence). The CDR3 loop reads CSALGQGAENTEAFF.

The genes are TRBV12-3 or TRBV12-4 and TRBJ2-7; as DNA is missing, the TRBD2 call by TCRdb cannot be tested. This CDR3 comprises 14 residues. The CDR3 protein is CASSLGTSRYEQYF.

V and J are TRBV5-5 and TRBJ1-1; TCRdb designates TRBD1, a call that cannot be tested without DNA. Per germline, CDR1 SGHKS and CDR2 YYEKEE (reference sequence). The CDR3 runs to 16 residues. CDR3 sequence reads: CASSSSFGGVWTEAFF.

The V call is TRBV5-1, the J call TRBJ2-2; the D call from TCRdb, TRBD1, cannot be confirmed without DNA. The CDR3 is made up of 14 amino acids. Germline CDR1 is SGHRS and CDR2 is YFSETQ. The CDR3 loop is CASTWGANTGELFF.

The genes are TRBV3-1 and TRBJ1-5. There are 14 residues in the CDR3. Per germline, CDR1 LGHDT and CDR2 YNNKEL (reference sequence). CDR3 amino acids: CASSRSGQDQPQHF.

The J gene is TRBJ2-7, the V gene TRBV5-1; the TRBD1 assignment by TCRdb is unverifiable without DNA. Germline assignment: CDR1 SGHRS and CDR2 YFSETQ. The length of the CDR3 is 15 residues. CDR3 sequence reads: CASSSQTGTSYEQYF.

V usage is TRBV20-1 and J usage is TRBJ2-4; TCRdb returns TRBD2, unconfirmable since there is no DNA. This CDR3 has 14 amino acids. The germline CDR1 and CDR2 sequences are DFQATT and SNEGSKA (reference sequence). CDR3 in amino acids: CSTWETLAKNIQYF.

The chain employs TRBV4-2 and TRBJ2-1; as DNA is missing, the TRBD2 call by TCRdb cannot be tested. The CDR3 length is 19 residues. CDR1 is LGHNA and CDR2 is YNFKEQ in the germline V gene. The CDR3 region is CASSQELDSGGPPYNEQFF.

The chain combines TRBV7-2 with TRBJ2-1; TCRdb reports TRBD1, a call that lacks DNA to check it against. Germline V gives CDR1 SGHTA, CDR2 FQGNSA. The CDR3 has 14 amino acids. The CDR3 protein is CASSFYGGHNEQFF.

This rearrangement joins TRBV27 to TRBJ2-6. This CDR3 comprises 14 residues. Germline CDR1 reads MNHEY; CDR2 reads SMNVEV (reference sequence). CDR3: CASSMGNGANVLTF.

CDR3 region: CSARDGDRGDNSPLHF. The chain uses TRBV20-1 and TRBJ1-6; TCRdb's D gene call, TRBD1, goes unchecked for lack of DNA. The CDR3 covers 16 residues. Germline V lookup: CDR1 DFQATT, CDR2 SNEGSKA (reference sequence).

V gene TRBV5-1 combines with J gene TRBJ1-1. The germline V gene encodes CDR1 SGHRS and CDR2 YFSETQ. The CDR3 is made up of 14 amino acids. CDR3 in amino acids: CASSLARGVAEAFF.

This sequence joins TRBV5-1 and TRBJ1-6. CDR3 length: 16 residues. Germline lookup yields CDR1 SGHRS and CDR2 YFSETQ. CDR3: CASSLESPWNNSPLHF.

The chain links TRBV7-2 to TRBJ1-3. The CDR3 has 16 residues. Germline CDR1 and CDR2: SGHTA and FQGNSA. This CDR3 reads CASSSDGFHSGNTIYF.

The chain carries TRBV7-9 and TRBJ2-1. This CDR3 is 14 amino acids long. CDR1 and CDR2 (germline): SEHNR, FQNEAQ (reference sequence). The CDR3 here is CASSPHSGWNEQFF.

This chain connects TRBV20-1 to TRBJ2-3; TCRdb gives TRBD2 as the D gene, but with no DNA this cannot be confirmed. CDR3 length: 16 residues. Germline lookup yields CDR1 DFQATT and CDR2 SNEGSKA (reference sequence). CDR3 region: CSASPSSGGATDTQYF.

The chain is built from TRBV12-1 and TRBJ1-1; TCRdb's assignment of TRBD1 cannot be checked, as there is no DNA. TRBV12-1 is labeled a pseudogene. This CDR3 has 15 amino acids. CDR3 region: CASSFNRNLDPEAFF.

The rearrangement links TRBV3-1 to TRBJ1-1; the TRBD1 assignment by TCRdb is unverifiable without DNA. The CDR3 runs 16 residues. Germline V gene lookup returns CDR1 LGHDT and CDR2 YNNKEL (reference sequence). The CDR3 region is CASSPRGRGVRTEAFF.

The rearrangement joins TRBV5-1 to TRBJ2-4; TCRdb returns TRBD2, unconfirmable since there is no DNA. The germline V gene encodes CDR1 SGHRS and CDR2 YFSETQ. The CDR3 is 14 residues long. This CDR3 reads CASREGLARNIQYF.

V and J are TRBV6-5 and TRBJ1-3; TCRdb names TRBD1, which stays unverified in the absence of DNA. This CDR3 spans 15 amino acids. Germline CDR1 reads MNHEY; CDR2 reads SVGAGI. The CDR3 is CASSYSRDRGNTIYF.